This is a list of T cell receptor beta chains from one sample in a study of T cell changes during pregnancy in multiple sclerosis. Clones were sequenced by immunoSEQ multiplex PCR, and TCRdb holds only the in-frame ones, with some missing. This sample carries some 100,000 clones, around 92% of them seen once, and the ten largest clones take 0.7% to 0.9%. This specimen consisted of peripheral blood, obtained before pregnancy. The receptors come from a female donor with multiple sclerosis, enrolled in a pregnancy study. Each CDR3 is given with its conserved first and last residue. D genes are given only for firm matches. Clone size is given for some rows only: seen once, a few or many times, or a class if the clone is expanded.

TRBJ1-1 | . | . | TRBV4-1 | CASSQGRAWNTEAFF | TGCGCCAGCAGCCAAGGGAGGGCGTGGAACACTGAAGCTTTCTTT
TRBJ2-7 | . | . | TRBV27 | CASSLGQSYEQYF | TGTGCCAGCAGTTTAGGACAGTCCTACGAGCAGTACTTC
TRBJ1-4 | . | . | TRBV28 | CASSLDSINEKLFF | TGTGCCAGCAGCCTAGACAGTATAAATGAAAAACTGTTTTTT
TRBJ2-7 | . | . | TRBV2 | CASSGRGFISYEQYF | TGTGCCAGCAGTGGTCGAGGCTTTATCTCCTACGAGCAGTACTTC
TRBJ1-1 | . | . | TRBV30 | CAWSGAATEAFF | TGTGCCTGGAGTGGAGCCGCCACTGAAGCTTTCTTT
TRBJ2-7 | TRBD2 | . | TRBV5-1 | CASSVGGLQAYEQYF | TGCGCCAGCAGTGTTGGGGGACTACAGGCTTACGAGCAGTACTTC
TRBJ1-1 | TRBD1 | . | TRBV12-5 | CASGIGQGNTEAFF | TGTGCTAGTGGGATAGGACAGGGAAACACTGAAGCTTTCTTT
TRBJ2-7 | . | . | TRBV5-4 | CASSLLGGSYEQYF | TGTGCCAGCAGCTTACTGGGGGGCTCCTACGAGCAGTACTTC
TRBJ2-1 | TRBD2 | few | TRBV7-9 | CASGPGEGVNEQFF | TGTGCCAGCGGTCCGGGGGAGGGAGTCAATGAGCAGTTCTTC
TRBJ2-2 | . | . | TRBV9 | CASSEPQGTENTGELFF | TGTGCCAGCAGCGAGCCCCAGGGGACCGAGAACACCGGGGAGCTGTTTTTT
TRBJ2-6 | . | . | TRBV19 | CASRPTGDSGANVLTF | TGTGCCAGTCGGCCAACGGGGGACTCTGGGGCCAACGTCCTGACTTTC
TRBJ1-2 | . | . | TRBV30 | CAWGPSTPGYTF | TGTGCCTGGGGTCCTTCGACACCTGGCTACACCTTC
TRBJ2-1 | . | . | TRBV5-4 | CASRLAGSSYNEQFF | TGTGCCAGCAGATTGGCGGGGAGCTCCTACAATGAGCAGTTCTTC
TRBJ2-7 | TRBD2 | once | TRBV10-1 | CASSDPVAGGHYEQYF | TGCGCCAGCAGTGACCCCGTAGCGGGAGGGCACTACGAGCAGTACTTC
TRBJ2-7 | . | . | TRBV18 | CASSPPSDYEQYF | TGTGCCAGCTCACCACCCAGTGATTACGAGCAGTACTTC
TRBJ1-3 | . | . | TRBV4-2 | CASSQDRNRAAGNTIYF | TGTGCCAGCAGCCAAGATCGCAACAGGGCGGCTGGAAACACCATATATTTT
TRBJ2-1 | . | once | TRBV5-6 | CASSHLGEQFF | TGTGCCAGCAGCCATCTCGGTGAGCAGTTCTTC
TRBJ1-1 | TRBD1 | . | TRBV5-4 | CASSPRDSELAFF | TGTGCCAGCAGCCCGCGGGACAGCGAGTTGGCTTTCTTT